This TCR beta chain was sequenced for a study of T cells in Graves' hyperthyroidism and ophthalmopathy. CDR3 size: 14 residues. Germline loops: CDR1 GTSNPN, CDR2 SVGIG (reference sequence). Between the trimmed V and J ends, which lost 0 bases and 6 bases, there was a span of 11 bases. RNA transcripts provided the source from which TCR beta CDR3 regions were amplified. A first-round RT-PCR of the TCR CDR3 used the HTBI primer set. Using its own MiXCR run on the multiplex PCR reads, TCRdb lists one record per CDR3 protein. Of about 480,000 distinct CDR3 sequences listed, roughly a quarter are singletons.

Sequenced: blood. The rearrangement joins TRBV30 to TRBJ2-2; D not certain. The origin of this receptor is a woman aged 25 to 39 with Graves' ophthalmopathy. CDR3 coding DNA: TGTGCCTGGAGTGTATATCTTGCTTCCGGGGAGCTGTTTTTT. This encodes CAWSVYLASGELFF.